This T cell receptor (beta chain) was found in a study of blood T cell repertoires in COVID-19. Across the study: The United States, Italy and Spain supplied acute and convalescent COVID-19 samples.

During active infection, Seattle patients enrolled and were then monitored through disease. Per the germline V gene, CDR1 is MRHNA and CDR2 is SNTAGT. Trimming removed 4 bases from V and 5 bases from J, with 17 bases in between. This CDR3 has 15 residues. Only in-frame clones appear in the TCRdb table, and some are missing; sequencing was by immunoSEQ multiplex PCR. The sample gives roughly 150,000 clones, approximately 85% of which show up once; 8.1% is in the top ten. Sequencing was performed on peripheral blood. The V and J genes are TRBV6-4 and TRBJ2-5, with D possibly being TRBD1 (6 bases). The sequence derives from a woman in her sixties or seventies with COVID-19, enrolled during active disease. The chain's CDR3 is CASSGPSRGLETQYF. In DNA, the CDR3 is TGTGCCAGCAGTGGCCCTAGCAGGGGTTTGGAGACCCAGTACTTC.